Below are 27 T cell receptor beta chains sequenced from a single sample in a study of T cell responses to AZD1222 COVID-19 vaccine. Here immunoSEQ multiplex PCR was the method, and the copy in TCRdb shows in-frame clones only, minus some. The sample lists around 120,000 clones, about 90% occurring once. Sample: peripheral blood, taken 28 days after the second AZD1222 dose. These TCRs come from an adult who received the AZD1222 COVID-19 vaccine.

V and J are TRBV27 and TRBJ1-2; 9 bases are shared with TRBD1. The trim removed 4 bases at V and 5 bases at J, leaving 5 bases unmatched. CDR1 is MNHEY and CDR2 is SMNVEV in the germline V gene (reference sequence). The CDR3 extends over 14 amino acids. CDR3 loop: CASSSGTGKYGYTF. CDR3 in DNA: TGTGCCAGCAGTTCCGGGACAGGGAAATATGGCTACACCTTC.

The V call is TRBV6-5, the J call TRBJ2-5; D perhaps matches TRBD1 (6 bases). In germline, CDR1 is MNHEY, CDR2 SVGAGI. Trimming cost V 2 bases and J 2 bases, with 15 bases left between them. This CDR3 is 16 amino acids long. CDR3 DNA: TGTGCCAGCAGTTACCCCCCGACAGGCCGGCAAGAGACCCAGTACTTC. Protein product: CASSYPPTGRQETQYF.

The rearrangement links TRBV6-5 to TRBJ2-7; D possibly matches TRBD1 or TRBD2 (5 bases each). CDR3 length: 14 residues. Per the germline V gene, CDR1 is MNHEY and CDR2 is SVGAGI. With 7 bases removed from V and 0 bases from J, the gap between germline ends came to 13 bases. Here the CDR3 reads CASNRDGSSYEQYF. CDR3 nucleotides: TGTGCCAGCAACCGGGACGGTAGCTCCTACGAGCAGTACTTC.

The chain recombines TRBV10-3 with TRBJ2-7; D is unclear. Germline lookup yields CDR1 ENHRY and CDR2 SYGVKD. V shed 2 bases and J shed 5 bases, with 19 bases lying between them. CDR3 length equals 16 residues. This CDR3 reads CAISEPIIGNPNEQYF. The CDR3 region has the DNA TGTGCCATCAGTGAGCCCATAATCGGTAATCCTAACGAGCAGTACTTC.

This chain links TRBV6-5 with TRBJ2-2; D is unresolved. This CDR3 region has 16 residues. CDR1 is MNHEY, CDR2 SVGAGI, per germline. Trimming removed 4 bases from V and 1 base from J, with 13 bases in between. Written as DNA, the CDR3 is TGTGCCAGCAGTTCTGACGGATTAAAGAACACCGGGGAGCTGTTTTTT. It is translated as CASSSDGLKNTGELFF.

This clone was detected once. The V call is TRBV7-6, the J call TRBJ2-3; D uncertain. Germline V lookup: CDR1 SGHVS, CDR2 FNYEAQ. The CDR3 consists of 13 residues. Between the trimmed V and J ends, which lost 0 bases and 4 bases, there was a span of 5 bases. The DNA of the CDR3 is TGTGCCAGCAGCTTAGCTGTTGCAGATACGCAGTATTTT. Protein product: CASSLAVADTQYF.

V gene TRBV27 combines with J gene TRBJ1-5; D might be TRBD1 (5 bases). CDR3 length: 14 residues. Trimming shortened V by 2 bases and J by 1 base, and 6 bases separated the two germline ends. Germline CDR1 and CDR2: MNHEY and SMNVEV (reference sequence). CDR3 sequence reads: CASSLKGSNQPQHF. The CDR3 coding sequence is TGTGCCAGCAGTTTAAAGGGGAGCAATCAGCCCCAGCATTTT.

This sequence joins TRBV5-6 and TRBJ1-1, with 10 bases fitting TRBD1. The CDR3 is 14 amino acids. V dropped 0 bases and J dropped 10; count of bases not matched to a gene: 6. Germline CDR1 reads SGHDT; CDR2 reads YYEEEE. The CDR3 spells CASSLGDRGRVAFF. The CDR3 region has the DNA TGTGCCAGCAGCTTGGGGGACAGGGGACGGGTAGCTTTCTTT.

V and J are TRBV29-1 and TRBJ2-7, with TRBD1 as a possible D gene (5 bases). There are 12 residues in the CDR3. Germline V gene sequence: CDR1 SQVTM, CDR2 ANQGSEA. Trimming took off 0 bases at V and 3 bases at J, with 6 bases between the two ends. The CDR3 region is CSVEDQGYEQYF. The CDR3 DNA reads as TGCAGCGTTGAAGATCAGGGCTACGAGCAGTACTTC.

J is TRBJ2-3 and V is TRBV7-2; D not certain. CDR3 length equals 14 residues. V was clipped by 6 bases and J by 4 bases, with 14 bases between them. From germline, CDR1 is SGHTA and CDR2 FQGNSA. The CDR3 loop reads CASSPGPWADTQYF. The CDR3 DNA reads as TGTGCCAGCAGTCCCGGGCCCTGGGCAGATACGCAGTATTTT.

The chain joins TRBV18 to TRBJ1-1; 8 nucleotides align to TRBD1. The CDR3 sequence is 17 residues long. The germline gives CDR1 KGHSH, CDR2 LQKENI. The ends lost 3 bases at V and 5 bases at J; junction bases unmatched: 14. CDR3 nucleotides: TGTGCCAGCTCACCCTCAATAAATACAGGGGGAGGTACTGAAGCTTTCTTT. This encodes CASSPSINTGGGTEAFF.

The V gene is TRBV6-4, the J gene TRBJ2-3; weak D call: TRBD2 (6 bases). V gave up 4 bases and J gave up 5 bases, with 13 bases separating them. Germline V gene lookup returns CDR1 MRHNA and CDR2 SNTAGT. The CDR3 sequence is 14 residues long. CDR3 protein: CASSGSGEGDTQYF. The CDR3 DNA follows: TGTGCCAGCAGTGGTTCGGGAGAGGGAGATACGCAGTATTTT.

J is TRBJ1-2 and V is TRBV6-1; a possible D gene is TRBD1 (5 bases). The CDR3 consists of 14 residues. Between the trimmed V and J ends, which lost 1 base and 7 bases, there was a span of 13 bases. The germline CDR1 and CDR2 sequences are MNHNS and SASEGT. This CDR3 is CASSEGGRVGGYTF. CDR3 in DNA: TGTGCCAGCAGTGAAGGCGGCAGGGTGGGTGGCTACACCTTC.

The chain carries TRBV3-1 (or the pseudogene TRBV3-2) and TRBJ2-5; D remains unclear. Germline values: CDR1 LGHDT, CDR2 YNNKEL (reference sequence). Trimming took off 1 base at V and 5 bases at J, with 11 bases between the two ends. The CDR3 extends over 14 amino acids. The CDR3 sequence is CASSQVALGETQYF. The CDR3 nucleotides read TGTGCCAGCAGCCAAGTCGCTTTGGGGGAGACCCAGTACTTC.

The chain is built from TRBV6-5 and TRBJ2-7; D is possibly TRBD1 or TRBD2 (5 bases each). V lost 3 bases and J lost 0, with 6 bases in between. The V gene's germline CDR1 is MNHEY and CDR2 SVGAGI. This CDR3 region has 13 residues. CDR3 in DNA: TGTGCCAGCAGTTATGGGGGCTCCTACGAGCAGTACTTC. Translating it yields CASSYGGSYEQYF.

The V gene is TRBV10-3, the J gene TRBJ1-2; D possibly corresponds to TRBD1 (6 bases). This CDR3 has 15 amino acids. Germline V CDR1 and CDR2: ENHRY, SYGVKD. V was trimmed by 10 bases and J by 0 bases, leaving 18 bases between them. As DNA, the CDR3 is TGTGCCACGCGGGGGGGCAGCGCTGCTAACTATGGCTACACCTTC. Protein sequence: CATRGGSAANYGYTF.

The CDR3 region has the DNA TGTGCCAGCAGCCCCCGGGGGGTATGGGGGGCGGGCCCGGTGCAGCCCCAGCATTTT. As protein: CASSPRGVWGAGPVQPQHF. This chain uses TRBV7-2 with TRBJ1-5; D possibly corresponds to TRBD1 (6 bases). This CDR3 region has 19 residues. Germline V lookup: CDR1 SGHTA, CDR2 FQGNSA. Trimming pared 5 bases from V and 7 bases from J, leaving 30 bases between. Filled out from reference TRBV7-2 and TRBJ1-5, the complete variable domain reads GAGVSQSPSNKVTEKGKDVELRCDPISGHTALYWYRQSLGQGLEFLIYFQGNSAPDKSGLPSDRFSAERTGGSVSTLTIQRTQQEDSAVYLCASSPRGVWGAGPVQPQHFGDGTRLSIL.

The gene calls are TRBV19 and TRBJ1-5, with 7 bases that match TRBD1. The ends lost 11 bases at V and 0 bases at J; junction bases unmatched: 7. CDR1 is LNHDA, CDR2 SQIVND, per germline (reference sequence). This CDR3 comprises 14 residues. The CDR3 protein is CAGSSGGSNQPQHF. As DNA, the CDR3 is TGTGCCGGCTCGTCAGGGGGTAGCAATCAGCCCCAGCATTTT. The full variable domain, completed using reference TRBV19 and TRBJ1-5, is DGGITQSPKYLFRKEGQNVTLSCEQNLNHDAMYWYRQDPGQGLRLIYYSQIVNDFQKGDIAEGYSVSREKKESFPLTVTSAQKNPTAFYLCAGSSGGSNQPQHFGDGTRLSIL.

This chain links TRBV28 with TRBJ1-2; tentatively, D is TRBD1 (6 bases). CDR1 is MDHEN, CDR2 SYDVKM, per germline. The CDR3 runs 14 residues. Trimming took 6 bases from V and 4 from J, leaving 15 bases between them. As DNA, the CDR3 is TGTGCCAGCAGGGTGGACAGACTATTCTATGGCTACACCTTC. Amino acid sequence: CASRVDRLFYGYTF.

The rearrangement joins TRBV3-1 (or the pseudogene TRBV3-2) to TRBJ2-5, with D unresolved. This CDR3 contains 15 residues. Germline assignment: CDR1 LGHDT and CDR2 YNNKEL (reference sequence). V was trimmed by 3 bases and J by 5 bases, leaving 16 bases between them. The CDR3 DNA sequence: TGTGCCAGCAGCCAGAAACATCGGTCCCAGGAGACCCAGTACTTC. Translation gives CASSQKHRSQETQYF.

The chain carries TRBV5-5 and TRBJ2-1; D uncertain. From germline, CDR1 is SGHKS and CDR2 YYEKEE (reference sequence). V lost 2 bases to trimming and J lost 2 bases, with 5 bases between them. There are 13 residues in the CDR3. In nucleotides, the CDR3 is TGTGCCAGCAGCTTTTTTCCCTACAATGAGCAGTTCTTC. The encoded protein is CASSFFPYNEQFF.

The V gene is TRBV5-4, the J gene TRBJ2-2; 9 bases match TRBD1. Germline CDR1 is SGHNT and CDR2 is YYREEE (reference sequence). The CDR3 totals 14 residues. V lost 6 bases and J lost 5; bases outside the gene matches: 5. The DNA for the CDR3 is TGTGCCAGCAACATACAGGGGGCAACCGGGGAGCTGTTTTTT. This encodes CASNIQGATGELFF.

The V gene is TRBV6-6, the J gene TRBJ2-2; D is unclear. Between the trimmed V and J ends, which lost 5 bases and 5 bases, there was a span of 9 bases. Germline V gene data show CDR1 as MNHNY and CDR2 as SVGAGI (reference sequence). The CDR3 contains 13 residues. The CDR3 DNA reads as TGTGCCAGCAGTCCCCTTGAAACCGGGGAGCTGTTTTTT. This codes for CASSPLETGELFF.

The chain recombines TRBV12-3 or TRBV12-4 with TRBJ1-1, with D perhaps matching TRBD1 (6 bases). This CDR3 has 13 residues. Trimming removed 5 bases from V and 5 bases from J, with 12 bases in between. The CDR3 DNA is TGTGCCAGCAGTGTATACAGGGAAACTGAAGCTTTCTTT. This gives the protein CASSVYRETEAFF.

The CDR3 nucleotides read TGTGCCAGCAGCCAAAGGGACTATTTCTACGAGCAGTACTTC. It codes for CASSQRDYFYEQYF. This sequence joins TRBV7-2 and TRBJ2-7, with 7 nucleotides matching TRBD2. The length of the CDR3 is 14 residues. Trimming removed 5 bases from V and 3 bases from J; junction bases left unmatched: 7. The germline V gene has CDR1 SGHTA and CDR2 FQGNSA.

This clone was counted a single time. The chain combines TRBV6-5 with TRBJ1-1, with D possibly TRBD1 on 5 matching bases. CDR1 and CDR2 from the germline V gene are MNHEY and SVGAGI. This CDR3 spans 13 amino acids. Trimming left V 6 bases short and J 4 bases short, with 12 bases between. DNA for the CDR3: TGTGCCAGCAGAAAGGGGCACGTCACTGAAGCTTTCTTT. It specifies CASRKGHVTEAFF.

This clone has just a few counts. J is TRBJ2-3 and V is TRBV29-1; D is unclear. V was shortened by 0 bases and J by 2 bases, with 0 bases between the two germline ends. Germline V gene data show CDR1 as SQVTM and CDR2 as ANQGSEA. This CDR3 has 11 amino acids. Here the CDR3 reads CSVEDTDTQYF. The CDR3 DNA is TGCAGCGTTGAAGACACAGATACGCAGTATTTT.